This T cell receptor (beta chain) comes out of a study of blood T cell repertoires in COVID-19. J lost 8 bases, V lost 3 bases, and 21 bases had no gene match. The germline gives CDR1 LNHDA, CDR2 SQIVND (reference sequence). The CDR3 runs to 19 residues. Sequencing was performed with immunoSEQ multiplex PCR; in TCRdb, only in-frame clones are kept and a portion is missing. The sample has approximately 220,000 clones; approximately 80% are singletons. The sequenced sample consisted of peripheral blood. V is TRBV19 and J is TRBJ2-4, with 8 bases lining up with TRBD2. The source of this sequence is a woman of 80 years or more with acute or convalescent COVID-19. CDR3 sequence (DNA): TGTGCCAGTAGTATGAGGACCGGGACTAGTCTCGGAAGAATCGACATTCAGTACTTC. It specifies CASSMRTGTSLGRIDIQYF. Looking up the rest from reference TRBV19 and TRBJ2-4 gives the full variable domain: DGGITQSPKYLFRKEGQNVTLSCEQNLNHDAMYWYRQDPGQGLRLIYYSQIVNDFQKGDIAEGYSVSREKKESFPLTVTSAQKNPTAFYLCASSMRTGTSLGRIDIQYFGAGTRLSVL.